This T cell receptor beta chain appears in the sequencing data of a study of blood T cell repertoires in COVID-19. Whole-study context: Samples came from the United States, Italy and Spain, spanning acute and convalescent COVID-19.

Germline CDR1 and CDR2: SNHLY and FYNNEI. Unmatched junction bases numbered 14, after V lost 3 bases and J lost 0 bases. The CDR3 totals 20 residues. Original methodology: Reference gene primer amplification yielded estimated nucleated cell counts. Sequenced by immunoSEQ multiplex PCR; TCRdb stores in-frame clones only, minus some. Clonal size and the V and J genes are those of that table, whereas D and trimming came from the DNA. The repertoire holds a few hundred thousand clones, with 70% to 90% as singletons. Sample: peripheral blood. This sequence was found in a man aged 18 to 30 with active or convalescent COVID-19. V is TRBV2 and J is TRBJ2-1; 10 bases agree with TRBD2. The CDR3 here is CASSDALAGLHKSSYNEQFF. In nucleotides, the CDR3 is TGTGCCAGCAGTGACGCACTAGCGGGGCTCCACAAGAGCTCCTACAATGAGCAGTTCTTC. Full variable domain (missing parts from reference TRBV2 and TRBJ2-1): EPEVTQTPSHQVTQMGQEVILRCVPISNHLYFYWYRQILGQKVEFLVSFYNNEISEKSEIFDDQFSVERPDGSNFTLKIRSTKLEDSAMYFCASSDALAGLHKSSYNEQFFGPGTRLTVL.